A selection of T cell receptor beta chains follows, all from one sample in a study of blood T cell repertoires in COVID-19. Repertoires were generated with immunoSEQ multiplex PCR, while TCRdb's copy carries only in-frame clones and drops some. The sample has under 350,000 clones, about 93% seen once; the top ten hold roughly 7%. Sequencing used peripheral blood. Source of these receptors: a woman in her twenties or thirties with COVID-19, enrolled during active disease. Each CDR3 is given with its conserved first and last residue. D genes are given only for firm matches. Clone size is given for some rows only: seen once, a few or many times, or a class if the clone is expanded.

J	D	V	size	CDR3	DNA
TRBJ2-2	TRBD2	TRBV30	-	CAWSETAGDLANTGELFF	TGTGCCTGGAGTGAGACAGCGGGAGATCTCGCGAACACCGGGGAGCTGTTTTTT
TRBJ2-2	TRBD2	TRBV3-1/TRBV3-2	-	CASSRLAGRGTGELFF	TGTGCCAGCAGCCGATTAGCGGGACGGGGGACCGGGGAGCTGTTTTTT
TRBJ2-2	TRBD2	TRBV6-2/TRBV6-3	-	CASSWVAGDLNTGELFF	TGTGCCAGCAGTTGGGTAGCGGGAGATTTGAACACCGGGGAGCTGTTTTTT
TRBJ2-7	TRBD1	TRBV5-3	-	CARSLPDRGLYEQYF	TGTGCCAGAAGCTTACCCGACAGGGGGCTTTACGAGCAGTACTTC
TRBJ1-1	TRBD1	TRBV2	once	CASSAGTGFAEAFF	TGTGCCAGCAGTGCCGGGACAGGGTTCGCTGAAGCTTTCTTT
TRBJ2-1	TRBD2	TRBV4-1	-	CASSHASGLGRVSEQFF	TGCGCTAGCAGCCACGCAAGTGGGCTAGGGAGGGTAAGTGAGCAGTTCTTC
TRBJ2-2	TRBD2	TRBV5-4	-	CASSLRLAGASGELFF	TGTGCCAGCAGCTTACGACTAGCGGGAGCGAGCGGGGAGCTGTTTTTT
TRBJ1-1	-	TRBV7-2	-	CASSLYRVSEAFF	TGTGCCAGCAGCTTATACAGGGTCAGTGAAGCTTTCTTT
TRBJ2-5	TRBD1	TRBV6-6	-	CASSKPGGSEQETQYF	TGTGCCAGCAGTAAGCCAGGGGGCTCTGAACAAGAGACCCAGTACTTC
TRBJ1-6	-	TRBV7-9	-	CASSLQTGRGNSPLHF	TGTGCCAGCAGCCTACAAACGGGACGGGGGAATTCACCCCTCCACTTT
TRBJ1-2	-	TRBV2	-	CASNPGVSNYGYTF	TGTGCCAGCAACCCAGGGGTCTCGAACTATGGCTACACCTTC
TRBJ1-2	-	TRBV19	few	CASSPSGARRQPGYTF	TGTGCCAGTAGCCCTAGCGGGGCAAGGAGGCAGCCGGGCTACACCTTC
TRBJ1-1	TRBD1	TRBV29-1	-	CSAGQGDTEAFF	TGCAGCGCCGGACAGGGAGACACTGAAGCTTTCTTT
TRBJ2-5	-	TRBV7-9	-	CASSLVGRETQYF	TGTGCCAGCAGCTTAGTGGGGCGGGAGACCCAGTACTTC
TRBJ1-6	-	TRBV6-5	-	CASSYSAYNSPLHF	TGTGCCAGCAGTTATAGTGCCTATAATTCACCCCTCCACTTT
TRBJ1-1	-	TRBV30	-	CAWSGRGSFMNTEAFF	TGTGCCTGGAGTGGCAGGGGCTCTTTTATGAACACTGAAGCTTTCTTT
TRBJ1-2	-	TRBV25-1	-	CASSDKTAHGYTF	TGTGCCAGCAGTGATAAGACAGCTCATGGCTACACCTTC
TRBJ1-5	-	TRBV29-1	-	CSVGSGVNQPQHF	TGCAGCGTTGGCTCAGGGGTCAATCAGCCCCAGCATTTT
TRBJ1-4	TRBD1	TRBV15	-	CATSRGTGVTNEKLFF	TGTGCCACCAGCAGGGGGACAGGGGTAACTAATGAAAAACTGTTTTTT
TRBJ1-2	-	TRBV9	-	CASSPPGQGTYGYTF	TGTGCCAGCAGCCCCCCGGGCCAGGGGACCTATGGCTACACCTTC
TRBJ2-2	-	TRBV2	once	CASSVAQGYTGELFF	TGTGCCAGCAGTGTCGCGCAGGGATACACCGGGGAGCTGTTTTTT
TRBJ1-5	TRBD1	TRBV25-1	-	CASSGDRGEVNQPQHF	TGTGCCAGCAGTGGTGACAGGGGTGAGGTCAATCAGCCCCAGCATTTT
TRBJ2-5	TRBD2	TRBV3-1/TRBV3-2	-	CASSLSPSGIKETQYF	TGTGCCAGCAGCCTAAGTCCTAGCGGGATAAAAGAGACCCAGTACTTC
TRBJ2-3	TRBD2	TRBV4-1	-	CASSQIAGVRDTQYF	TGCGCCAGCAGCCAAATAGCGGGAGTAAGAGATACGCAGTATTTT
TRBJ1-5	-	TRBV9	-	CASSVTRGNQPQHF	TGTGCCAGCAGCGTAACACGGGGCAATCAGCCCCAGCATTTT
TRBJ1-2	-	TRBV25-1	-	CASSEQGLSANGYTF	TGTGCCAGCAGTGAGCAGGGACTTTCCGCAAATGGCTACACCTTC
TRBJ1-4	-	TRBV5-5	-	CASSLLNPGTNEKLFF	TGTGCCAGCAGCCTCCTAAACCCCGGAACTAATGAAAAACTGTTTTTT
TRBJ2-2	-	TRBV11-3	-	CASSSPSGVGELFF	TGTGCCAGCAGCTCACCCTCGGGGGTCGGGGAGCTGTTTTTT
TRBJ2-1	TRBD2	TRBV4-2	-	CASSRKLAQTYNEQFF	TGTGCCAGCAGCCGTAAACTAGCGCAAACTTACAATGAGCAGTTCTTC
TRBJ2-7	-	TRBV7-2	-	CATPPRDEQYF	TGTGCCACCCCCCCCCGGGACGAGCAGTACTTC
TRBJ1-5	TRBD1	TRBV10-2	-	CASQKTGFNQPQHF	TGCGCCAGTCAGAAGACAGGGTTTAATCAGCCCCAGCATTTT
TRBJ1-2	-	TRBV28	-	CASSLFGRGRYSDGYTF	TGTGCCAGCAGTTTATTCGGGAGGGGTCGGTATTCGGATGGCTACACCTTC
TRBJ1-5	TRBD1	TRBV10-3	-	CAISELLGGADNQPQHF	TGTGCCATCAGTGAGTTATTAGGGGGCGCCGACAATCAGCCCCAGCATTTT
TRBJ1-6	TRBD1	TRBV7-2	-	CASSPWTGHNSPLHF	TGTGCCAGCAGCCCTTGGACAGGTCATAATTCACCCCTCCACTTT
TRBJ2-5	TRBD1	TRBV28	-	CASSDRQGRWETQYF	TGTGCCAGCAGTGACCGACAGGGGCGGTGGGAGACCCAGTACTTC
TRBJ1-1	-	TRBV5-5	-	CASSKQGNTEAFF	TGTGCCAGCAGCAAACAGGGTAACACTGAAGCTTTCTTT
TRBJ2-2	TRBD1	TRBV5-1	few	CASSLAGQGALAGELFF	TGCGCCAGCAGCTTGGCAGGCCAGGGGGCACTTGCCGGGGAGCTGTTTTTT
TRBJ2-2	-	TRBV5-6	once	CASSLERGYGELFF	TGTGCCAGCAGCTTGGAACGGGGGTACGGGGAGCTGTTTTTT
TRBJ2-5	-	TRBV9	-	CASSVATRGDEETQYF	TGTGCCAGCAGCGTAGCGACTAGAGGTGATGAAGAGACCCAGTACTTC
TRBJ2-2	-	TRBV15	-	CATSRGPGTGELFF	TGTGCCACCAGCAGAGGTCCGGGCACCGGGGAGCTGTTTTTT
TRBJ2-2	-	TRBV30	-	CAWDEGSGELFF	TGTGCCTGGGATGAGGGATCTGGGGAGCTGTTTTTT
TRBJ2-6	-	TRBV4-2	-	CASSRRPEVQGSGANVLTF	TGTGCCAGCAGCCGCAGACCAGAGGTGCAGGGGTCTGGGGCCAACGTCCTGACTTTC
TRBJ2-2	-	TRBV7-9	-	CASSLTADTGELFF	TGTGCCAGCAGCTTAACGGCGGATACCGGGGAGCTGTTTTTT
TRBJ2-5	TRBD2	TRBV24-1	few	CATSEPTSGQETQYF	TGTGCCACCAGTGAACCTACTAGCGGCCAAGAGACCCAGTACTTC
TRBJ1-1	TRBD1	TRBV9	-	CASSAGTGLNTEAFF	TGTGCCAGCAGCGCCGGGACAGGGTTGAACACTGAAGCTTTCTTT
TRBJ1-1	-	TRBV2	once	CASKDNTNTEAFF	TGTGCCAGCAAAGACAATACCAACACTGAAGCTTTCTTT
TRBJ2-2	-	TRBV28	-	CASSWFVGVAGELFF	TGTGCCAGCAGTTGGTTTGTGGGCGTCGCCGGGGAGCTGTTTTTT
TRBJ2-2	TRBD2	TRBV9	once	CASSSTSGSTGELFF	TGTGCCAGCAGCAGCACTAGCGGGAGCACCGGGGAGCTGTTTTTT
TRBJ2-3	TRBD2	TRBV7-2	-	CASSLLPGGPTDTQYF	TGTGCCAGCAGCTTACTTCCGGGAGGGCCCACAGATACGCAGTATTTT
TRBJ1-2	-	TRBV5-8	-	CASSLGGGPYGYTF	TGTGCCAGCAGCTTAGGAGGAGGACCCTATGGCTACACCTTC
TRBJ2-3	TRBD2	TRBV7-9	-	CASSLVLAGDTDTQYF	TGTGCCAGCAGCTTAGTACTAGCGGGAGACACAGATACGCAGTATTTT
TRBJ1-1	-	TRBV2	-	CASTSWGGEAFF	TGTGCCAGCACGTCATGGGGCGGTGAAGCTTTCTTT
TRBJ2-1	-	TRBV28	-	CASSFPGLLNEQFF	TGTGCCAGCAGTTTCCCTGGTCTGCTAAATGAGCAGTTCTTC